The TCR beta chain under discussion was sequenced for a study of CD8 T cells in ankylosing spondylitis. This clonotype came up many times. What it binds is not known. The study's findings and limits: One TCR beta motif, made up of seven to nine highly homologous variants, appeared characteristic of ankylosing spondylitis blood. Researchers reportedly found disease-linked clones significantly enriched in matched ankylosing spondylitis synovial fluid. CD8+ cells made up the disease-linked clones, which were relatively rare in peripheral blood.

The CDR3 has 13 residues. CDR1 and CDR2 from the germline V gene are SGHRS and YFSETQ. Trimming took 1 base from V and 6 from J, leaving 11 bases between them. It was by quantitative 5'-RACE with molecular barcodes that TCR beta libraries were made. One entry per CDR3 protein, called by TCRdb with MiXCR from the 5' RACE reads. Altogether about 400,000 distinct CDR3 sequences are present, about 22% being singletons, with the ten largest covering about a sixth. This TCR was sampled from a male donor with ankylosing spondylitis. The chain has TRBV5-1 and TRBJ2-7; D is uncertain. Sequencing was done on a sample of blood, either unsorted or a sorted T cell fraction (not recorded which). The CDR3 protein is CASSLTQISEQYF. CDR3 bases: TGCGCCAGCAGCTTGACACAGATCTCCGAGCAGTACTTC.